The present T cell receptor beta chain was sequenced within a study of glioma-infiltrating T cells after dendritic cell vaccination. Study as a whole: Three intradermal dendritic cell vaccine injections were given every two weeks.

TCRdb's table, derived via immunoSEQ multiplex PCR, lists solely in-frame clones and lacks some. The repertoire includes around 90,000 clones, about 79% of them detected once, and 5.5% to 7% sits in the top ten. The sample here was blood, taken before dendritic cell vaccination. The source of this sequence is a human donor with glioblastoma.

CDR3 in amino acids: CSVATGGFTEAFF. In nucleotides, the CDR3 is TGCAGCGTAGCGACAGGGGGCTTCACTGAAGCTTTCTTT. V and J are TRBV29-1 and TRBJ1-1, with TRBD1 matching over 10 bases. CDR1 and CDR2 from the germline V gene are SQVTM and ANQGSEA. V gave up 6 bases and J gave up 4 bases; unmatched junction bases: 5. The CDR3 runs 13 residues.